This T cell receptor (beta chain) was retrieved from a study of blood T cell repertoires in COVID-19. The overall study: Acute and convalescent COVID-19 samples came from the United States, Italy and Spain. In each case, the material was cDNA or gDNA derived from T cells, B-cell-depleted T cells, or PBMCs.

Germline V gene sequence: CDR1 DFQATT, CDR2 SNEGSKA (reference sequence). J gave up 2 bases and V 3 bases, and 7 bases lay outside the gene matches. The CDR3 sequence is 15 residues long. As originally analysed: Reference gene primer amplification gave estimated nucleated cell counts. Method: immunoSEQ multiplex PCR; TCRdb's copy keeps in-frame clones and lacks some. V, J and clone size reflect that table, while D and trimming were determined from the DNA. This sample yields about 150,000 clones, of which 85% to 90% are seen a single time; 15% belongs to the top ten. Sample: peripheral blood. The sequence came from a woman aged 40 to 50 with acute or convalescent COVID-19. The chain uses TRBV20-1 and TRBJ2-5, with 9 bases identical to TRBD2. CDR3 sequence: CSASDPGLAQETQYF. Written as DNA, the CDR3 is TGCAGTGCTAGTGATCCGGGACTAGCACAAGAGACCCAGTACTTC.